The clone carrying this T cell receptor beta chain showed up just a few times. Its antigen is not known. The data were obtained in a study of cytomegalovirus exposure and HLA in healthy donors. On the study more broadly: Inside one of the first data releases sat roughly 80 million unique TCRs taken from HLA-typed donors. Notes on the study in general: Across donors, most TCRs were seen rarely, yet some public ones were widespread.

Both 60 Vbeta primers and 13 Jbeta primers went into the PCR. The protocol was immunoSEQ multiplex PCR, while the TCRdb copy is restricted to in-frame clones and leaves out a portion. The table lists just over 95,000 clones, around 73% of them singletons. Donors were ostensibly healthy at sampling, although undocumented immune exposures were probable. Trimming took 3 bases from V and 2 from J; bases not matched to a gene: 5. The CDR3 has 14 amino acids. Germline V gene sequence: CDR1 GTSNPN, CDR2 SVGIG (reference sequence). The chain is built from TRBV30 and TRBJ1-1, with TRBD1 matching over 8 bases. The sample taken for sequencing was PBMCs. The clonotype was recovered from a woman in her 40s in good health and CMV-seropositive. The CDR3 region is CAWSGDRKNTEAFF. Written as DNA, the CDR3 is TGTGCCTGGAGCGGGGACAGGAAAAACACTGAAGCTTTCTTT. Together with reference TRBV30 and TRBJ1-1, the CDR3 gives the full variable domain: SQTIHQWPATLVQPVGSPLSLECTVEGTSNPNLYWYRQAAGRGLQLLFYSVGIGQISSEVPQNLSASRPQDRQFILSSKKLLLSDSGFYLCAWSGDRKNTEAFFGQGTRLTVV.